Listed below are T cell receptor beta chains from one sample, sequenced in a study of CD8 T cells in ankylosing spondylitis. MiXCR, applied by TCRdb to the 5' RACE reads, yields one record per CDR3 protein. The table includes 750,000 to 850,000 distinct CDR3 sequences, around 11% detected once. The source material was blood, either unsorted or a sorted T cell fraction (not recorded which). Receptors were obtained from a male donor with ankylosing spondylitis. The CDR3 runs from the conserved cysteine through the conserved F or W. The D gene is left open where the match is weak. Expanded clones get a size class; other rows say once, few or many, or leave the size out.

V gene	D gene	clone size	J gene	CDR3 protein	CDR3 DNA
TRBV29-1	NA	few	TRBJ2-3	CSVIPGGTDTQYF	TGCAGCGTGATCCCAGGGGGCACAGATACGCAGTATTTT
TRBV20-1	NA	few	TRBJ1-2	CSARDPTGRNYGYTF	TGCAGTGCTAGAGATCCGACAGGTCGGAACTATGGCTACACCTTC
TRBV6-1	TRBD2	NA	TRBJ2-5	CASGKIAGDETQYF	TGTGCCAGCGGGAAAATAGCGGGAGATGAGACCCAGTACTTC
TRBV10-3	NA	NA	TRBJ1-1	CAISEPGGKNTEAFF	TGTGCCATCAGTGAGCCTGGGGGGAAGAACACTGAAGCTTTCTTT
TRBV11-2	TRBD2	few	TRBJ2-1	CASRGRGDSYNEQFF	TGTGCCAGCCGGGGCCGGGGGGACTCCTACAATGAGCAGTTCTTC
TRBV20-1	NA	few	TRBJ2-4	CSAGKENIQYF	TGCAGTGCTGGGAAGGAAAACATTCAGTACTTC
TRBV5-1	TRBD1	many	TRBJ1-1	CASSLGQGSTEAFF	TGTGCCAGCAGTTTAGGACAGGGTTCCACTGAAGCTTTCTTT
TRBV10-3	NA	many	TRBJ2-3	CAIGTGTDTQYF	TGTGCCATCGGGACTGGCACAGATACGCAGTATTTT
TRBV9	TRBD1	few	TRBJ2-7	CASSGDRGRGQYF	TGTGCCAGCAGCGGCGACAGGGGAAGGGGGCAGTACTTC
TRBV4-2	TRBD2	few	TRBJ2-1	CASSPGTTIDNEQFF	TGTGCCAGCAGCCCCGGGACTACCATTGACAATGAGCAGTTCTTC
TRBV5-1	NA	NA	TRBJ1-2	CASSLLGPEDYGYTF	TGCGCCAGCAGCTTGTTAGGACCGGAGGACTATGGCTACACCTTC
TRBV20-1	NA	few	TRBJ2-2	CSASRARSYTGELFF	TGCAGTGCTAGTAGGGCCAGAAGTTACACCGGGGAGCTGTTTTTT
TRBV6-1	TRBD2	few	TRBJ2-2	CASTLAGGFTGELFF	TGTGCCAGCACCCTAGCGGGAGGCTTCACCGGGGAGCTGTTTTTT
TRBV5-1	NA	few	TRBJ2-3	CASSYVAAALTDTQYF	TGCGCCAGCAGCTACGTAGCGGCAGCCCTTACAGATACGCAGTATTTT
TRBV7-2	NA	few	TRBJ1-1	CAGRTENTEAFF	TGTGCCGGCAGGACAGAGAACACTGAAGCTTTCTTT
TRBV29-1	TRBD1	few	TRBJ1-1	CSGGFRDRGTEAFF	TGCAGCGGAGGGTTCCGGGACAGGGGCACTGAAGCTTTCTTT
TRBV29-1	NA	many	TRBJ1-1	CSVERDFNTEAFF	TGCAGCGTAGAGAGGGATTTTAACACTGAAGCTTTCTTT
TRBV12-3/TRBV12-4	NA	NA	TRBJ2-7	CASSSLELVYEQYF	TGTGCCAGCAGTTCCTTGGAACTAGTCTACGAGCAGTACTTC
TRBV9	NA	few	TRBJ2-3	CASSARLEDTQYF	TGTGCCAGCAGCGCCCGACTCGAGGATACGCAGTATTTT
TRBV28	NA	few	TRBJ2-7	CASSSFGRLTF	TGTGCCAGCAGTTCATTTGGTAGATTGACCTTC
TRBV7-2	TRBD2	many	TRBJ2-7	CASSSLAGEQYF	TGTGCCAGCAGCTCCCTAGCGGGTGAGCAGTACTTC
TRBV5-1	NA	few	TRBJ1-2	CASSTDPGRSYGYTF	TGCGCCAGCAGCACAGACCCGGGACGGAGCTATGGCTACACCTTC
TRBV6-6	NA	few	TRBJ2-3	CASRHRGTDTQYF	TGTGCCAGCAGACACAGGGGCACAGATACGCAGTATTTT